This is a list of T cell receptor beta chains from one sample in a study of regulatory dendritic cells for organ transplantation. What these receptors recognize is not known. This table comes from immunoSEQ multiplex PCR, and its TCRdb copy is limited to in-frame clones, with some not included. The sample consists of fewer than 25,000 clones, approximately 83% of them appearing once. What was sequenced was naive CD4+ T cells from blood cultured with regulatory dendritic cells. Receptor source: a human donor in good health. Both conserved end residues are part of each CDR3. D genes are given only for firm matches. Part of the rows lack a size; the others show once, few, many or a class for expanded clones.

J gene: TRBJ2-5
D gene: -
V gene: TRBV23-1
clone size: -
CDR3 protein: CASSQSVQEPREETQYF
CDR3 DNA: TGCGCCAGCAGTCAATCTGTCCAGGAGCCGAGGGAAGAGACCCAGTACTTC

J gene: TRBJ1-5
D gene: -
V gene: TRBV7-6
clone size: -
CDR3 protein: CASSLADLREGTSPQHF
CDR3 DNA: TGTGCCAGCAGCTTAGCCGACCTCAGGGAGGGGACCTCGCCCCAGCATTTT

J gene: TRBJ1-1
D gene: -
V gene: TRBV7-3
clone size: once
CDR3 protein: CASSLYGGANTEAFF
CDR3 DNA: TGTGCCAGCAGCTTATATGGGGGCGCGAACACTGAAGCTTTCTTT

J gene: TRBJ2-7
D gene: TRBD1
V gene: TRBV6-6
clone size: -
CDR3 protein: CASSYSGTGGAGEQYF
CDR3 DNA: TGTGCCAGCAGTTACTCGGGGACAGGGGGCGCGGGCGAGCAGTACTTC

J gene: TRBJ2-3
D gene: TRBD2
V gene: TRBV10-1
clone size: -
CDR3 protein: CASSESIAGGANTDTQYF
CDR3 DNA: TGCGCCAGCAGTGAGTCGATAGCGGGGGGCGCGAACACAGATACGCAGTATTTT

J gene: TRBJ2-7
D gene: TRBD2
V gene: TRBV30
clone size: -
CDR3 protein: CAWSTSGGSGRAGYEQYF
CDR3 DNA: TGTGCCTGGAGTACCTCAGGGGGTAGCGGGAGGGCCGGGTACGAGCAGTACTTC

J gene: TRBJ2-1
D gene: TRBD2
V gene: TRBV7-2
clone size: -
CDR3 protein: CASSSSSGSSYNEQFF
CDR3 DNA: TGTGCCAGCAGCTCCTCTAGCGGCAGCTCCTACAATGAGCAGTTCTTC

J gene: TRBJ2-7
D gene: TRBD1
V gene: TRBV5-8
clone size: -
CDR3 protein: CASSLGQGVYEQYF
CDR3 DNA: TGTGCCAGCAGCTTGGGACAGGGAGTTTACGAGCAGTACTTC

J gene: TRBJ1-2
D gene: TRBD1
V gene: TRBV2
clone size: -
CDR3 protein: CASSERDRGRSYGYTF
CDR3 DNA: TGTGCCAGCAGTGAAAGGGACAGGGGAAGAAGCTATGGCTACACCTTC

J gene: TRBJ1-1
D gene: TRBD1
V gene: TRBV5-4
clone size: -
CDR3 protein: CASSSDRGNTEAFF
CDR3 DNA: TGTGCCAGCAGCTCAGACAGGGGAAACACTGAAGCTTTCTTT

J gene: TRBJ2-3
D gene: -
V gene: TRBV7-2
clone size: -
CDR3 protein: CASSPSRGNTDTQYF
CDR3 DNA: TGTGCCAGCAGCCCCAGTAGGGGGAACACAGATACGCAGTATTTT

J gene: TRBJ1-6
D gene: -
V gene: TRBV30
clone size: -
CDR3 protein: CAWSRDGSPLHF
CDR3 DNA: TGTGCCTGGAGCAGGGACGGATCACCCCTCCACTTT

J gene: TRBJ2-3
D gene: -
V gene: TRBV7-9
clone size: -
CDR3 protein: CASSLGYTDTQYF
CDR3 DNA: TGTGCCAGCAGCTTAGGATACACAGATACGCAGTATTTT

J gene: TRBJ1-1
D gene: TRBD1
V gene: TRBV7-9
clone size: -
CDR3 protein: CASSDPGQGEYTEAFF
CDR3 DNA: TGTGCCAGCAGCGACCCGGGACAGGGAGAGTATACTGAAGCTTTCTTT

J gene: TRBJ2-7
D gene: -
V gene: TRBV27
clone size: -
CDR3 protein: CASSFKDSSYEQYF
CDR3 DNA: TGTGCCAGCAGTTTTAAGGATAGCTCCTACGAGCAGTACTTC

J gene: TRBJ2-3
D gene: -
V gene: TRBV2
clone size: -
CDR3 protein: CASSEGVAPSTDTQYF
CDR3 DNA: TGTGCCAGCAGTGAAGGGGTGGCCCCTAGCACAGATACGCAGTATTTT

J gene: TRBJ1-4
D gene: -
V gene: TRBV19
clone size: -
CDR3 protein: CASTPGGNEKLFF
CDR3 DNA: TGTGCCAGTACCCCGGGGGGTAATGAAAAACTGTTTTTT

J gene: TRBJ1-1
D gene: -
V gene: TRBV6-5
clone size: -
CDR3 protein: CASSYGLSSGRSEAFF
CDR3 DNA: TGTGCCAGCAGTTACGGCCTTTCTTCGGGGCGAAGTGAAGCTTTCTTT

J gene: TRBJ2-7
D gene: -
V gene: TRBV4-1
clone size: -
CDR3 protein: CASSLAGQRVYEQYF
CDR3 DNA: TGCGCCAGCAGCCTGGCGGGCCAGCGGGTCTACGAGCAGTACTTC

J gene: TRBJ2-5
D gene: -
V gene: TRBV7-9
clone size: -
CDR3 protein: CASSAGQLRETQYF
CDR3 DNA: TGTGCCAGCAGCGCCGGGCAACTGCGGGAGACCCAGTACTTC

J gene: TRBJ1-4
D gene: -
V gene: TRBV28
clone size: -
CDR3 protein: CASTVGTNEKLFF
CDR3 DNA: TGTGCCAGCACCGTGGGGACTAATGAAAAACTGTTTTTT

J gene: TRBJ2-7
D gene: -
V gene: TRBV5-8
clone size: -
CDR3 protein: CASSLSPADSYEQYF
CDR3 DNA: TGTGCCAGCAGCTTGAGCCCAGCGGACTCCTACGAGCAGTACTTC

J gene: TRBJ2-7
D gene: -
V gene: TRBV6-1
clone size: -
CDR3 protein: CASSERAQYEQYF
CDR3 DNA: TGTGCCAGCAGTGAAAGGGCACAATACGAGCAGTACTTC

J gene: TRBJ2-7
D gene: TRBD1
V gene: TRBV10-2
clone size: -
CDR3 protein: CASKVIQGAYEQYF
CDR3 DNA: TGCGCCAGCAAAGTCATCCAGGGGGCATACGAGCAGTACTTC

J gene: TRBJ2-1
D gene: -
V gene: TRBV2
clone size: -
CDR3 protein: CASRRDNIANNEQFF
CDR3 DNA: TGTGCCAGCAGAAGGGACAACATAGCCAACAATGAGCAGTTCTTC